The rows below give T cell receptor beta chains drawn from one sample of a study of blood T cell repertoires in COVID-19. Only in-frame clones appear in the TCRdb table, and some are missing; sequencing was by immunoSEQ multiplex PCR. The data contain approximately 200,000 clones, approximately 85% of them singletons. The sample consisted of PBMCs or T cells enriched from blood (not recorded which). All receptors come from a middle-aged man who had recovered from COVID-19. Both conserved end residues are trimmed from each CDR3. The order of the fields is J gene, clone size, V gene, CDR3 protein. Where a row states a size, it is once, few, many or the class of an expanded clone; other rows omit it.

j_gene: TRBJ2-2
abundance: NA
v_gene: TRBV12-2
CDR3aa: ASRPDSLAGELF

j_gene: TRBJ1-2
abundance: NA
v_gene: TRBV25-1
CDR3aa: ASSKRRTGDIYGYT

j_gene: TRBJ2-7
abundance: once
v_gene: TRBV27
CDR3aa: ASSLEARGLYEQY

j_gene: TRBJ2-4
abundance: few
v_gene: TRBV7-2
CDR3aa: ASSRMGQVAKNIQY

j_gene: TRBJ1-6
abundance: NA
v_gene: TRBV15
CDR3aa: ATSRQGYNSPLH

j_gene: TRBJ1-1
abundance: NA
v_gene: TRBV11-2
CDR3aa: ASSLLDRAPFGGTEAF

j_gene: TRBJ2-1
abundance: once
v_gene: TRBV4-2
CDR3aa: ASSQDRALGLATRGEQF

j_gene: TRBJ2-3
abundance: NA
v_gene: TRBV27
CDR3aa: ASSLGGPVDTQY

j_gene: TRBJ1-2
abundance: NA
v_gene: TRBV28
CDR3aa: ASSVSTGQGYGYT

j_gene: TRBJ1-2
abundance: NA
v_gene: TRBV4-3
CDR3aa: ASSPRQGILGGYT

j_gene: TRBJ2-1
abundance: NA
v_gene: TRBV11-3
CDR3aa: ASSAPKGLAGYNEQF

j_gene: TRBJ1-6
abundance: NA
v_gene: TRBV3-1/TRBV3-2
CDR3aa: ASSQDPLHGYNSPLH

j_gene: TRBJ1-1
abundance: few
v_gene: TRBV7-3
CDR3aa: ASSLSSGDVAF

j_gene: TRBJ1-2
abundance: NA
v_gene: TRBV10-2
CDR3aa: ASSEGVWYGYT

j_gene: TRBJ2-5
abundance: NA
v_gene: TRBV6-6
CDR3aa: ASRLQETQY

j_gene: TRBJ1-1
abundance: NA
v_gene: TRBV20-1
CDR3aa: SASRSQGAAEAF

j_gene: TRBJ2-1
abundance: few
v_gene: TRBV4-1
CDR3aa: ASSQGIAGDIPYNEQF

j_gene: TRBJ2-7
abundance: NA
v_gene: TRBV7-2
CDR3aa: ASSLGSGVREQY

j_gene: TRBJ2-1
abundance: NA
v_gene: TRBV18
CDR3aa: ASSPASQTSGRLDEQF

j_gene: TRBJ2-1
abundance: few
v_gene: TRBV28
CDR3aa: ASSSAGAYNEQF

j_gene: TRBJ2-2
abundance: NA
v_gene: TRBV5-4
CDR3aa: ASSLDGLAGGNTGELF

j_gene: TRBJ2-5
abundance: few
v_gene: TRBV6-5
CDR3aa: ASSYLIAGGQETQY

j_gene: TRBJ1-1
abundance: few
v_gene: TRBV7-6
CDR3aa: ASSLAGVANTEAF

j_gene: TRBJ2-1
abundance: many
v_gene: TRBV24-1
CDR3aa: ATSDSYRDSRYNEQF

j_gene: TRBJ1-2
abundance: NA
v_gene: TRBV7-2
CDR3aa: ASSPTSSNFQAGYT

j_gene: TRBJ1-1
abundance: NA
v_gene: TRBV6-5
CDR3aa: ASSSPARGTEAF

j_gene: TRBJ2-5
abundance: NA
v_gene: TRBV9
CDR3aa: ASSYSQGARETQY

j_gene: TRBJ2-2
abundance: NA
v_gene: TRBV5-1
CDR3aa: ASSLGTSGRAVGELF

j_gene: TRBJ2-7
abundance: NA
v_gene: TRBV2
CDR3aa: ASSEVGQSYEQY

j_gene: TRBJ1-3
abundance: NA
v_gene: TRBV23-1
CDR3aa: ASPPGREITNTIY

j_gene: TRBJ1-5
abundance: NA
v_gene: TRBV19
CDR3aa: ASSIGRGNQPQH

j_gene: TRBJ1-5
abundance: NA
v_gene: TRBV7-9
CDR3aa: ASSPYPPRKGQPQH

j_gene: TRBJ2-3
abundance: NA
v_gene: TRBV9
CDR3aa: ASSVLGLGGTDTQY

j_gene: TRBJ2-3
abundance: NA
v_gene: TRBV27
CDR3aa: ASSIRVITDTQY

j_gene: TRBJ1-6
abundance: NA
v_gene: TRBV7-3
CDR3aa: ASSPQGGNSPLH

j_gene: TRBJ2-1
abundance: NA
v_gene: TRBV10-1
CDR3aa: ASSEMLTRWDYNEQF

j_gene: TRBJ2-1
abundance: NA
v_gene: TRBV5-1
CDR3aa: ASSDVRAGVNEQF

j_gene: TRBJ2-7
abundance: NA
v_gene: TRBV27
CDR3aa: ASSLLGAATYEQY

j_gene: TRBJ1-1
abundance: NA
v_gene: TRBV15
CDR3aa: ATSRDSGLNTEAF

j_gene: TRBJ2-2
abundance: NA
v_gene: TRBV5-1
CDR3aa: ASSLFAGELF

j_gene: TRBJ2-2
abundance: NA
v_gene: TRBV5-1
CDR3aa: ASSQIAGPNTGELF

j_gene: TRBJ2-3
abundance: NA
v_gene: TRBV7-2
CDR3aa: ASSGGPRQGGTQY

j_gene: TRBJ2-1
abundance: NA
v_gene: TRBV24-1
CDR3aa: ATSDFSDRGRNEQF

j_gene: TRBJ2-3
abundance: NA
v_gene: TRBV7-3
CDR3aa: ASSLIPAGTGDTQY

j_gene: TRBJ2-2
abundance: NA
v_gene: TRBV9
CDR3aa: ASSVALREVSTGELF

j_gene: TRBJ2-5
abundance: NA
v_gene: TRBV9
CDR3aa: ASVAGQGVEETQY

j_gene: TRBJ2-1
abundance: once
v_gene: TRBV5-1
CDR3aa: ASSLDTSGSPRGDEQF

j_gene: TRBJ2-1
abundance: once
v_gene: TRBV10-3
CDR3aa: AISETGSYNEQF

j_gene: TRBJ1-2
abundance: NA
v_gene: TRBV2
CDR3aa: ASRGTGFYGYT

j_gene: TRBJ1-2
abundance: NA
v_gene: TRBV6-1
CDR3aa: ASSEVAQVGYT

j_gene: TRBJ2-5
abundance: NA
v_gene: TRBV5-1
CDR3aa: ASSPQGTKTQY

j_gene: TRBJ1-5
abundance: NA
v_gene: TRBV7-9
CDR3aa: ASSPGQGVNQPQH

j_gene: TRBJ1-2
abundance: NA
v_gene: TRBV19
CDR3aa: ASSLGEAGYT